Shown below are 9 T cell receptor beta chains from a single sample sequenced in a study of cytomegalovirus exposure and HLA in healthy donors. Vbeta (60) and Jbeta (13) primers were used in the PCR. Data came from immunoSEQ multiplex PCR; TCRdb stores just in-frame clones and leaves some out. The table has approximately 140,000 clones, 75% to 85% seen once; the top ten hold roughly 6.8%. Sequencing used PBMCs. The receptors come from a man aged 45 to 65 in good health and CMV-seropositive.

The genes are TRBV29-1 and TRBJ2-2; no clear D. This CDR3 spans 12 amino acids. Germline lookup yields CDR1 SQVTM and CDR2 ANQGSEA. V was cut by 5 bases and J by 1 base, with 5 bases left in between. CDR3 sequence (DNA): TGCAGCGTTTCGGGGAACACCGGGGAGCTGTTTTTT. It yields the protein CSVSGNTGELFF.

This clone was counted a few times. Germline is not matched at one junction end, which may reflect a read error. V gene TRBV6-1 combines with J gene TRBJ1-2; a possible D gene is TRBD1 (6 bases). Germline V gene sequence: CDR1 MNHNS, CDR2 SASEGT. The CDR3 contains 11 residues. The CDR3 nucleotides read TGTGCCAGCAGTGAACAGGGGAACACGGGCTTC. It encodes CASSEQGNTGF.

Here the CDR3 reads CASSEDTGGAPQHF. The CDR3 DNA sequence: TGTGCCAGCAGTGAAGACACGGGTGGGGCGCCCCAGCATTTT. This rearrangement joins TRBV6-1 to TRBJ1-5; D might be TRBD1 (5 bases). CDR3 length: 14 amino acids. Germline CDR1 MNHNS, CDR2 SASEGT. Trimming shortened V by 1 base and J by 9 bases, and 13 bases separated the two germline ends.

This chain links TRBV19 with TRBJ1-1, with TRBD1 identical over 7 bases. The CDR3 contains 12 residues. Per the germline V gene, CDR1 is LNHDA and CDR2 is SQIVND (reference sequence). The J segment lost 7 bases and the V segment lost 5 bases, leaving 4 bases of the junction unmatched. The CDR3 DNA is TGTGCCAGTAGTTCAGGGGACAGTGAAGCTTTCTTT. Translation: CASSSGDSEAFF. The full variable domain, with the rest looked up from reference TRBV19 and TRBJ1-1, is DGGITQSPKYLFRKEGQNVTLSCEQNLNHDAMYWYRQDPGQGLRLIYYSQIVNDFQKGDIAEGYSVSREKKESFPLTVTSAQKNPTAFYLCASSSGDSEAFFGQGTRLTVV.

The gene calls are TRBV10-1 and TRBJ2-1, with D perhaps TRBD1 (5 bases). Per the germline V gene, CDR1 is WNHNN and CDR2 is SYGVQD (reference sequence). The V and J ends lost 2 bases and 4 bases respectively, with 9 bases between them. CDR3 size: 14 residues. CDR3 amino acids: CASSEGDRYNEQFF. DNA of the CDR3: TGCGCCAGCAGTGAGGGAGACAGATACAATGAGCAGTTCTTC.

The chain couples TRBV5-1 to TRBJ2-7; 8 nucleotides agree with TRBD1. Trimming at V came to 4 bases and at J to 2 bases, leaving 2 bases not matched to a gene. The germline gives CDR1 SGHRS, CDR2 YFSETQ. This CDR3 has 13 residues. The CDR3 sequence is CASSPDRAYEQYF. The CDR3, as DNA: TGCGCCAGCAGCCCGGACAGGGCCTACGAGCAGTACTTC.

The gene calls are TRBV25-1 and TRBJ2-2, with D maybe TRBD1 (7 bases). V dropped 10 bases and J dropped 7 bases, with 16 bases sitting between them. Looked up from germline, CDR1 is MGHDK and CDR2 is SYGVNS. The CDR3 extends over 13 amino acids. DNA for the CDR3: TGTGCCACCAAGCGACAGGGAGGCGGGGAGCTGTTTTTT. Its protein is CATKRQGGGELFF.

This chain connects TRBV10-1 to TRBJ2-1; D may be TRBD2 (5 bases). Germline loops: CDR1 WNHNN, CDR2 SYGVQD (reference sequence). V was cut by 2 bases and J by 7 bases, with 9 bases left in between. The CDR3 runs to 13 residues. The CDR3 loop reads CASSETSVNEQFF. CDR3 nucleotides: TGCGCCAGCAGTGAGACTAGTGTAAATGAGCAGTTCTTC.

This clone was seen only once. V and J are TRBV28 and TRBJ2-2; 9 bases are shared with TRBD1. Trimming cost V 5 bases and J 6 bases; bases outside gene matches: 10. This CDR3 is 16 amino acids long. CDR1 MDHEN and CDR2 SYDVKM come from the germline V gene. The CDR3 sequence is CASSPQGQGPSGELFF. Here the CDR3 DNA reads TGTGCCAGCAGTCCACAGGGACAGGGACCGTCCGGGGAGCTGTTTTTT.